What follows is one T cell receptor (beta chain) and its context. The antigen it recognizes is unknown. Base qualities are not provided; no much larger clone lies one nucleotide away. These data originate in a study of control samples from healthy donors and cancer patients (dated by TCRdb to the early 2020s). The library relied on the immunoSEQ multiplex PCR assay. TCRdb obtained this table from immuneACCESS and retained in-frame rearrangements with V and J assigned. These tables miss some clones; where compared with another copy, unresolved V genes account for less than half of the shortfall, and the remainder is unexplained. Here the sample has 150,000 to 200,000 clones; approximately 90% occur a single time. Around 13% of the sample belongs to the ten largest clones. From the cysteine through the phenylalanine, the CDR3 covers 16 amino acids. This entry keeps only the CDR3 DNA: 48 bases, framed from base 1. Based on the germline V gene, the CDR1 and CDR2 sequences are ENHRY and SYGVKD. The trim is 0 bases for V and 4 bases for J, with a gap of 15 bases between the germline ends.

Sequencing input: blood. The sequence is built from TRBV10-3 and TRBJ1-2, with no reliable assignment of the D segment. The TCR was taken from a man aged 30 to 39 in good health. In nucleotide form, the sequence is TGTGCCATCAGTGAGTCGATGGGTCAGCTTACCTATGGCTACACCTTC. Protein translation: CAISESMGQLTYGYTF.